This is a list of T cell receptor beta chains from one sample in a study of blood T cell repertoires in COVID-19. TCRdb's table, derived via immunoSEQ multiplex PCR, lists solely in-frame clones and lacks some. The table shows approximately 230,000 clones, with roughly 88% occurring only once. The sequencing input was peripheral blood. The receptor set was obtained from a man aged 25-45 years who had recovered from COVID-19. CDR3s include the opening cysteine and the closing phenylalanine or tryptophan. D genes are given only for firm matches. Size is stated for part of the rows, as once, few or many counts, or as a class when the clone is expanded.

TRBV12-3/TRBV12-4	NA	TRBD2	TRBJ2-1	CASTNGPGGEQFF	TGTGCCAGCACTAACGGGCCCGGGGGGGAGCAGTTCTTC
TRBV5-6	NA	TRBD1	TRBJ1-2	CASSPSTGGSGYTF	TGTGCCAGCAGCCCCTCGACAGGGGGTAGTGGCTACACCTTC
TRBV27	NA	NA	TRBJ1-6	CASTVLSPYNSPLHF	TGTGCCAGCACCGTTCTCTCTCCCTATAATTCACCCCTCCACTTT
TRBV6-1	NA	NA	TRBJ1-1	CASSEKSYESRGTEAFF	TGTGCCAGCAGTGAAAAATCATATGAGTCCCGAGGCACTGAAGCTTTCTTT
TRBV6-5	NA	NA	TRBJ1-1	CASSYGRSDVTEAFF	TGTGCCAGCAGTTACGGCCGGAGTGACGTCACTGAAGCTTTCTTT
TRBV5-1	NA	TRBD1	TRBJ2-6	CASSLWDRGTGANVLTF	TGCGCCAGCAGCTTGTGGGACAGGGGAACTGGGGCCAACGTCCTGACTTTC
TRBV2	NA	NA	TRBJ2-7	CASSAHRGGYEQYF	TGTGCCAGCAGTGCTCACAGGGGAGGCTACGAGCAGTACTTC
TRBV7-9	NA	TRBD1	TRBJ1-2	CASSFPQGAGNYGYTF	TGTGCCAGCAGCTTCCCTCAGGGGGCAGGAAACTATGGCTACACCTTC
TRBV19	NA	NA	TRBJ2-2	CASRVGQSTGELFF	TGTGCCAGTAGAGTAGGACAGTCCACCGGGGAGCTGTTTTTT
TRBV6-5	NA	NA	TRBJ1-2	CASSQGGYTF	TGTGCCAGCAGCCAGGGTGGCTACACCTTC
TRBV30	NA	NA	TRBJ2-7	CAWSVGNAHFYEQYF	TGTGCCTGGAGTGTCGGGAACGCTCATTTCTACGAGCAGTACTTC
TRBV9	NA	TRBD2	TRBJ2-3	CASTWSGGAGTDTQYF	TGTGCCAGCACCTGGAGCGGGGGGGCCGGGACAGATACGCAGTATTTT
TRBV14	few	TRBD1	TRBJ1-2	CASSQLDRGSDGYTF	TGTGCCAGCAGCCAATTGGACAGGGGTTCGGATGGCTACACCTTC
TRBV5-4	NA	TRBD1	TRBJ1-2	CASSSGTGANYGYTF	TGTGCCAGCAGCAGCGGGACAGGGGCAAACTATGGCTACACCTTC
TRBV30	NA	TRBD1	TRBJ2-2	CAWIRDRGRGELFF	TGTGCCTGGATCCGGGACAGGGGTCGCGGGGAGCTGTTTTTT
TRBV12-3/TRBV12-4	NA	NA	TRBJ2-5	CASSLSNSETQYF	TGTGCCAGCAGTCTATCAAACTCCGAGACCCAGTACTTC
TRBV11-1	once	TRBD1	TRBJ1-2	CASSLGGQGGYGYTF	TGTGCCAGCAGCTTAGGTGGACAGGGAGGGTATGGCTACACCTTC
TRBV7-8	NA	NA	TRBJ1-2	CASSPPAGYGPYYGYTF	TGTGCCAGCAGCCCCCCCGCCGGGTACGGCCCCTACTATGGCTACACCTTC
TRBV7-8	once	NA	TRBJ2-7	CASSLAGEFTKQYF	TGTGCCAGCAGCCTAGCAGGGGAATTTACGAAGCAGTACTTC
TRBV7-9	NA	NA	TRBJ2-2	CASSLNTGELFF	TGTGCCAGCAGCCTTAACACCGGGGAGCTGTTTTTT
TRBV6-2/TRBV6-3	many	NA	TRBJ2-3	CASSSTGIDTQYF	TGTGCCAGCAGTTCCACAGGGATTGATACGCAGTATTTT
TRBV30	NA	TRBD2	TRBJ2-5	CAWSGLAGNDQETQYF	TGTGCCTGGAGCGGACTAGCGGGGAATGATCAAGAGACCCAGTACTTC
TRBV14	once	NA	TRBJ2-7	CASSQNPRRKQYF	TGTGCCAGCAGCCAGAATCCCCGGCGGAAGCAGTACTTC
TRBV30	NA	TRBD1	TRBJ1-5	CAWDRGQGKGAQHF	TGTGCCTGGGACAGGGGGCAAGGAAAAGGTGCCCAGCATTTT
TRBV21-1	NA	NA	TRBJ1-5	CASSTRQGRQPQHF	TGTGCCAGCAGCACCCGACAGGGCCGGCAGCCCCAGCATTTT
TRBV7-2	NA	NA	TRBJ1-2	CASSSFIAYGYTF	TGTGCCAGCAGCTCTTTTATAGCCTATGGCTACACCTTC
TRBV7-8	few	NA	TRBJ1-5	CASSLGSGDQPQHF	TGTGCCAGCAGCTTGGGCTCGGGAGATCAGCCCCAGCATTTT
TRBV6-5	NA	TRBD1	TRBJ1-5	CASRPQGNSNQPQHF	TGTGCCAGCAGGCCACAGGGGAATAGCAATCAGCCCCAGCATTTT
TRBV27	NA	NA	TRBJ1-5	CASSSRVGNQPQHF	TGTGCCAGCAGTTCCAGGGTGGGCAATCAGCCCCAGCATTTT
TRBV6-5	NA	TRBD1	TRBJ1-2	CASRLRGLDYGYTF	TGTGCCAGCAGACTTAGGGGGCTCGACTATGGCTACACCTTC
TRBV6-6	NA	TRBD2	TRBJ2-7	CASSYSSGNTYEQYF	TGTGCCAGCAGTTACTCTAGCGGGAATACCTACGAGCAGTACTTC
TRBV19	NA	TRBD2	TRBJ2-4	CASSITSGYKNIQYF	TGTGCCAGTAGTATAACTAGCGGGTACAAAAACATTCAGTACTTC
TRBV6-5	NA	NA	TRBJ2-5	CASSYNYEETQYF	TGTGCCAGCAGTTACAACTATGAAGAGACCCAGTACTTC
TRBV5-6	few	TRBD1	TRBJ2-2	CASSPGTGNTGELFF	TGTGCCAGCAGTCCCGGGACAGGGAACACCGGGGAGCTGTTTTTT
TRBV30	NA	NA	TRBJ1-1	CAWSVFAGNTEAFF	TGTGCCTGGAGTGTCTTTGCAGGGAACACTGAAGCTTTCTTT
TRBV6-4	NA	NA	TRBJ1-1	CASSDSGSETEAFF	TGTGCCAGCAGTGACTCCGGGAGTGAGACTGAAGCTTTCTTT